The clone carrying this T cell receptor beta chain was observed a handful of times. A multiplex PCR was run with 60 Vbeta primers and 13 Jbeta primers. Clones were read by immunoSEQ multiplex PCR, and TCRdb kept only the in-frame ones, dropping some. The sample records some 90,000 clones, about 74% being singletons. The data belong to a study of cytomegalovirus exposure and HLA in healthy donors. In the study overall: Within an early data release were around 80 million unique TCRs drawn from HLA-typed donors.

Germline V gene lookup returns CDR1 SGHAT and CDR2 FQNNGV. Trimming at V came to 2 bases and at J to 5 bases, leaving 10 bases not matched to a gene. CDR3 length equals 17 residues. V is TRBV11-2 and J is TRBJ2-5; 11 nucleotides agree with TRBD2. The TCR originated in a middle-aged man in good health and CMV-seronegative. Input material: PBMCs. DNA for the CDR3: TGTGCCAGCAGCTTATGGGTAGCGGGGGGGCTACGGGAGACCCAGTACTTC. It encodes CASSLWVAGGLRETQYF.